This T cell receptor beta chain was profiled in a study of cytomegalovirus exposure and HLA in healthy donors. The study's findings and limits: In vitro testing confirmed a few CMV-associated chains as specific for CMV antigens.

Data came from immunoSEQ multiplex PCR; TCRdb stores just in-frame clones and leaves some out. This table has approximately 57,000 clones, approximately 95% appearing once. Note on this clone: The antigen is unknown.

CDR3 length: 17 amino acids. In germline, CDR1 is SGHVS, CDR2 FQNEAQ. V lost 0 bases, J lost 4 bases, and 9 bases stayed unmatched. This receptor was taken from a woman younger than 30 in good health and CMV-seronegative. Material: PBMCs. The V call is TRBV7-8, the J call TRBJ2-5, with 9 bases matching TRBD1. The CDR3 here is CASSLALRDRDRETQYF. The CDR3 DNA sequence: TGTGCCAGCAGCTTAGCGCTAAGGGACAGGGACCGAGAGACCCAGTACTTC.